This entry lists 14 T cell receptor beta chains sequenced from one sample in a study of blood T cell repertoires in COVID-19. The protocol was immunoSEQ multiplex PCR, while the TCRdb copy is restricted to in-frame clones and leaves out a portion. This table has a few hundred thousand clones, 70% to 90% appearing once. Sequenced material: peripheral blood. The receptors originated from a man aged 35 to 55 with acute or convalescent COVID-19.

As DNA, the CDR3 is TGTGCCAGCAGCTTTGTGGGACAGGGGGCTCGAGGTGAAAAACTGTTTTTT. Translated: CASSFVGQGARGEKLFF. The chain joins TRBV11-2 to TRBJ1-4; TRBD1 matches 12 bases. The V and J ends lost 3 bases and 7 bases, in that order; junction bases with no gene match: 9. The CDR3 is made up of 17 amino acids. Germline CDR1 reads SGHAT; CDR2 reads FQNNGV.

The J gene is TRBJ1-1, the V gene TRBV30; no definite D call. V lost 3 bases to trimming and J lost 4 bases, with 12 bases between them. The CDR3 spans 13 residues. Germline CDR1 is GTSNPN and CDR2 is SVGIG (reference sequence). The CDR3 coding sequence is TGTGCCTGGAGGCCCGAGCGGTCCACTGAAGCTTTCTTT. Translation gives CAWRPERSTEAFF.

DNA for the CDR3: TGTGCCAGTAGCAAGGCTAGCGGGAGTTTTAGTTGGGATACGCAGTATTTT. It specifies CASSKASGSFSWDTQYF. The rearrangement links TRBV19 to TRBJ2-3; 10 bases line up with TRBD2. J was trimmed by 6 bases and V by 6 bases; bases with no gene match: 15. Germline V gene data show CDR1 as LNHDA and CDR2 as SQIVND (reference sequence). This CDR3 spans 17 amino acids.

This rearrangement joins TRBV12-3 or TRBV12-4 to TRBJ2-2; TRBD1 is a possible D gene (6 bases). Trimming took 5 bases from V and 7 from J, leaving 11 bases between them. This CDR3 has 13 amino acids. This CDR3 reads CASSMGHNGELFF. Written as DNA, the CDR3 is TGTGCCAGCAGTATGGGACACAACGGGGAGCTGTTTTTT.

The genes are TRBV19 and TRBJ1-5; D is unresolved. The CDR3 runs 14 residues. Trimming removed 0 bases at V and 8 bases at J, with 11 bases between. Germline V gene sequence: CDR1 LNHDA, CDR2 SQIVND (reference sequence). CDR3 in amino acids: CASSIDFNGEPQHF. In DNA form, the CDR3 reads TGTGCCAGTAGTATAGATTTTAACGGGGAGCCCCAGCATTTT.

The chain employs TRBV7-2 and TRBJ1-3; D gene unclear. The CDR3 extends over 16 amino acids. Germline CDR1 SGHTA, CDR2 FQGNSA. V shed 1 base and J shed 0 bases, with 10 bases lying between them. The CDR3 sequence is CASSLGAVRSGNTIYF. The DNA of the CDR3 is TGTGCCAGCAGCTTAGGGGCAGTACGCTCTGGAAACACCATATATTTT.

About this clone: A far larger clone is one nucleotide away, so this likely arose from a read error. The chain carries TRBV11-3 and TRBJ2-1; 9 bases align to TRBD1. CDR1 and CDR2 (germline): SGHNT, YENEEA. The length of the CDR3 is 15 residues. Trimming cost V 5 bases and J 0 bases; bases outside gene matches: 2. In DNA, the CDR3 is TGTGCCAGCAGCCAGGACAGGGGCTCCTACAATGAGCAGTTCTTC. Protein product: CASSQDRGSYNEQFF.

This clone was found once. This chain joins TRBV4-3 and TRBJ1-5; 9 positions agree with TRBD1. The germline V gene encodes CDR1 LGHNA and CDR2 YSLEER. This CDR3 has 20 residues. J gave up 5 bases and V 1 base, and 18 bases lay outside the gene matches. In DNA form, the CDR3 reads TGCGCCAGCAGCCAAGGGGACCGGGACAGGGTTTCCCGGTCGGATCAGCCCCAGCATTTT. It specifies CASSQGDRDRVSRSDQPQHF.

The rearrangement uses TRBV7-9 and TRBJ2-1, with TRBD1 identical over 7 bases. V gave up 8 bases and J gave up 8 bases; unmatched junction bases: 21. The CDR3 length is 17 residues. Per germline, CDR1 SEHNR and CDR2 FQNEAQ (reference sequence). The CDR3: CASRPFVGTDLPDEQFF. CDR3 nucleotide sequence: TGTGCCAGCCGCCCGTTTGTCGGGACAGACCTCCCTGATGAGCAGTTCTTC.

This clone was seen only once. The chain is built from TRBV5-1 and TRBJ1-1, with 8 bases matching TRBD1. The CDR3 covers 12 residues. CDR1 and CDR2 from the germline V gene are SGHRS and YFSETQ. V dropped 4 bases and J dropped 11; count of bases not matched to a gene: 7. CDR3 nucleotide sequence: TGCGCCAGCAGCCCAGGGGGCCTGGAGGCTTTCTTT. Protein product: CASSPGGLEAFF.

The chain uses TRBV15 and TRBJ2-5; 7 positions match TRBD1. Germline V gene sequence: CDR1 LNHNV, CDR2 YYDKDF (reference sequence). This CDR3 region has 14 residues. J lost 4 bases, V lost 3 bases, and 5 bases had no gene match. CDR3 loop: CATSSRTGGETQYF. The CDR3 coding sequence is TGTGCCACCAGCAGCCGGACAGGTGGAGAGACCCAGTACTTC.

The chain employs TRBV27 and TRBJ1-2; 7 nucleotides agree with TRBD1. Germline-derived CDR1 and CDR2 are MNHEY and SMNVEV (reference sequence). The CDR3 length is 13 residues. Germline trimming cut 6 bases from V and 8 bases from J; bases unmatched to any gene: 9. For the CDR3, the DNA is TGTGCCAGCAGGAGAGGGGGCGCGGAGGGCTACACCTTC. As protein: CASRRGGAEGYTF.

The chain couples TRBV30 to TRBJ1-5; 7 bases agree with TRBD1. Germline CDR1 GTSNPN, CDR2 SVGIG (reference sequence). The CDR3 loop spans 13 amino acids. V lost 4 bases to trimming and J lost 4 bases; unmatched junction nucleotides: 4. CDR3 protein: CAWTGTANQPQHF. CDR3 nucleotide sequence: TGTGCCTGGACCGGGACAGCGAATCAGCCCCAGCATTTT. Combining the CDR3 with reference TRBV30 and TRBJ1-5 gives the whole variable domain SQTIHQWPATLVQPVGSPLSLECTVEGTSNPNLYWYRQAAGRGLQLLFYSVGIGQISSEVPQNLSASRPQDRQFILSSKKLLLSDSGFYLCAWTGTANQPQHFGDGTRLSIL.

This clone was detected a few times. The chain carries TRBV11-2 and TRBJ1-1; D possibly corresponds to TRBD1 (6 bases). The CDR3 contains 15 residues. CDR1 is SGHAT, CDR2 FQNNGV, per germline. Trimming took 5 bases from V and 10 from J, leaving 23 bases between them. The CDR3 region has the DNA TGTGCCAGCAGCCCTAACGAGCCGGGTGGGGGCGTAGCTTTCTTT. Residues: CASSPNEPGGGVAFF.